This is a list of T cell receptor beta chains from one sample in a study of OX40 agonist ivuxolimab in advanced cancers. Sequencing used immunoSEQ multiplex PCR; TCRdb keeps in-frame clones, though not all of them. The repertoire includes 65,000 to 95,000 clones, 80% to 90% of them detected once, and 6.2% sits in the top ten. The material was CD4+ or CD8+ T cells sorted from blood, obtained in a trial of the OX40 agonist ivuxolimab. All receptors come from an adult with an advanced solid tumor such as melanoma, head and neck, liver or kidney cancer. Each CDR3 is given with its conserved first and last residue. The order of the fields is clone size, V gene, J gene, D gene, CDR3 DNA, CDR3 protein. The D gene is left open where the match is weak. Only part of the rows carry a size: once, few, many, or a class if the clone is expanded.

NA,TRBV10-1,TRBJ1-2,TRBD1,TGCGCCAGCAGTCCAGGGGGTGATAGCTATGGCTACACCTTC,CASSPGGDSYGYTF
NA,TRBV5-1,TRBJ2-5,NA,TGCGCCAGCAGCCCGGCTCAAGAGACCCAGTACTTC,CASSPAQETQYF
once,TRBV28,TRBJ2-2,NA,TGTGCCAGCAGTTTTCGGGGGGCCATCACCGGGGAGCTGTTTTTT,CASSFRGAITGELFF
NA,TRBV5-4,TRBJ1-1,TRBD1,TGTGCCAGCAGCTCGGGGACAGGGAACACTGAAGCTTTCTTT,CASSSGTGNTEAFF
once,TRBV6-1,TRBJ2-7,TRBD2,TGTGCCAGCAGGACCACTAGCGCCTCCTACGAGCAGTACTTC,CASRTTSASYEQYF
once,TRBV7-2,TRBJ2-5,NA,TGTGCCAGCAGTAGTATCAGGGGCCAAGAGACCCAGTACTTC,CASSSIRGQETQYF
NA,TRBV4-3,TRBJ2-7,NA,TGCGCCAGCAGCCGCCGACTTTCCTACGAGCAGTACTTC,CASSRRLSYEQYF
NA,TRBV6-1,TRBJ2-7,NA,TGTGCCAGCAGTGAACAGGGAAGCACCGCGCAGTACTTC,CASSEQGSTAQYF
NA,TRBV2,TRBJ2-2,TRBD1,TGTGCCAGCAGTTCCAAAGACAGGGGGGTCGGGGAGCTGTTTTTT,CASSSKDRGVGELFF
NA,TRBV5-1,TRBJ1-5,TRBD1,TGCGCCAGCAGCTTGGATGGGACAGGGATTAGCAATCAGCCCCAGCATTTT,CASSLDGTGISNQPQHF
NA,TRBV10-3,TRBJ2-3,NA,TGTGCCATCAGTGAGTCGGCTGTGACTAGCACAGATACGCAGTATTTT,CAISESAVTSTDTQYF
NA,TRBV5-6,TRBJ2-3,NA,TGTGCCAGCAGCCAGAGAGATACGCAGTATTTT,CASSQRDTQYF
NA,TRBV6-1,TRBJ2-7,NA,TGTGCCACCTCTAGGGTCTCCTACGAGCAGTACTTC,CATSRVSYEQYF
NA,TRBV28,TRBJ1-2,NA,TGTGCCACCCGGGCTAACTATGGCTACACCTTC,CATRANYGYTF
NA,TRBV5-8,TRBJ2-7,TRBD2,TGTGCCAGCAGCTCCGGGACTAGCGGGACCTACGAGCAGTACTTC,CASSSGTSGTYEQYF
NA,TRBV29-1,TRBJ1-2,NA,TGCAGCGTTGCTCTCATATATGGCTACACCTTC,CSVALIYGYTF
NA,TRBV5-6,TRBJ2-5,TRBD2,TGTGCCAGCAGCCCTAGCGGGAGGTCGGAGACCCAGTACTTC,CASSPSGRSETQYF
few,TRBV18,TRBJ2-2,NA,TGTGCCAGCTCACGGGGGGGGCCGAGCACCGGGGAGCTGTTTTTT,CASSRGGPSTGELFF
NA,TRBV19,TRBJ1-4,TRBD1,TGTGCCAGTACACCGACCGGGACAGGGGGTAAAAAACTGTTTTTT,CASTPTGTGGKKLFF
NA,TRBV10-3,TRBJ2-5,TRBD1,TGTGCCATCAGTCCCGGGACAGGGGGCGGCGAGACCCAGTACTTC,CAISPGTGGGETQYF
NA,TRBV19,TRBJ2-7,NA,TGTGCCAGTAGTGCGGCAGGGGTGTCCTACGAGCAGTACTTC,CASSAAGVSYEQYF
few,TRBV29-1,TRBJ2-7,TRBD2,TGCAGCGTTGAACTAGCGGGAGCCCACGAGCAGTACTTC,CSVELAGAHEQYF
NA,TRBV9,TRBJ1-3,NA,TGTGCCAGCAGCGTAGCGGGGGGCCTCTCTGGAAACACCATATATTTT,CASSVAGGLSGNTIYF
NA,TRBV9,TRBJ1-5,NA,TGTGCCAGCAGCGTAGATCTGTATAGCAATCAGCCCCAGCATTTT,CASSVDLYSNQPQHF